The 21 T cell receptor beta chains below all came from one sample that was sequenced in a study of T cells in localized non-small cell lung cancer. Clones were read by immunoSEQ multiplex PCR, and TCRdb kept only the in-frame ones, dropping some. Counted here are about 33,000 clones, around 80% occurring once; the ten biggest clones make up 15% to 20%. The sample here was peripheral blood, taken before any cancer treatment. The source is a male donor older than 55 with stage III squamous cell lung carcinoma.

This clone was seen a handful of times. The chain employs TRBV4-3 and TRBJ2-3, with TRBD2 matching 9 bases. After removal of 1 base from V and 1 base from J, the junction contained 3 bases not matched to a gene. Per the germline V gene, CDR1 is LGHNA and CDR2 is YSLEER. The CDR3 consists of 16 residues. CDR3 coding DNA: TGCGCCAGCAGCCAAGCTAGCGGGGTCCGCACAGATACGCAGTATTTT. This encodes CASSQASGVRTDTQYF.

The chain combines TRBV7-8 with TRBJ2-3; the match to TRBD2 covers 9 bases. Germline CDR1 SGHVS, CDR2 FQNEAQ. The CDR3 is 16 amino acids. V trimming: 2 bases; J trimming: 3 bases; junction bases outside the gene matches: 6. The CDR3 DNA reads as TGTGCCAGCAGCTTAACGGCTAGCGGGAATACAGATACGCAGTATTTT. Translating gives CASSLTASGNTDTQYF. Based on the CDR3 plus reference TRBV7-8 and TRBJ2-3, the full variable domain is GAGVSQSPRYKVAKRGQDVALRCDPISGHVSLFWYQQALGQGPEFLTYFQNEAQLDKSGLPSDRFFAERPEGSVSTLKIQRTQQEDSAVYLCASSLTASGNTDTQYFGPGTRLTVL.

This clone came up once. The chain's CDR3 is CASSLEAGNNYGYTF. DNA of the CDR3: TGTGCCAGCAGCTTAGAAGCAGGAAATAACTATGGCTACACCTTC. The chain carries TRBV7-8 and TRBJ1-2; D uncertain. Trimming left V 1 base short and J 1 base short, with 10 bases between. The V gene's germline CDR1 is SGHVS and CDR2 FQNEAQ. CDR3 size: 15 residues. Filled out from reference TRBV7-8 and TRBJ1-2, the complete variable domain reads GAGVSQSPRYKVAKRGQDVALRCDPISGHVSLFWYQQALGQGPEFLTYFQNEAQLDKSGLPSDRFFAERPEGSVSTLKIQRTQQEDSAVYLCASSLEAGNNYGYTFGSGTRLTVV.

The chain's CDR3 is CASSPPGGRASTQFF. DNA of the CDR3: TGTGCCAGCTCACCACCTGGCGGGAGGGCCTCAACGCAGTTCTTC. J is TRBJ2-1 and V is TRBV18; 9 nucleotides match TRBD2. Trimming at V came to 0 bases and at J to 12 bases, leaving 9 bases not matched to a gene. CDR3 length equals 15 residues. Per the germline V gene, CDR1 is KGHSH and CDR2 is LQKENI.

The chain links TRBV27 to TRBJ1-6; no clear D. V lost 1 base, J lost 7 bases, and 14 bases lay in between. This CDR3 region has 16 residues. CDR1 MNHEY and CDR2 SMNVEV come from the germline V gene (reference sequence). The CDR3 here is CASSLLSLPHNSPLHF. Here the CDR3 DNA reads TGTGCCAGCAGTTTATTATCCTTACCTCACAATTCACCCCTCCACTTT.

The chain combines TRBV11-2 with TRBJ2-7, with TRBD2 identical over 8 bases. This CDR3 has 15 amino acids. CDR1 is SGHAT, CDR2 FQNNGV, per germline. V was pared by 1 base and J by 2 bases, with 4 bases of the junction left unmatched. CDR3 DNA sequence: TGTGCCAGCAGCTTAGCGGCGGGGGGAACCTACGAGCAGTACTTC. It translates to CASSLAAGGTYEQYF.

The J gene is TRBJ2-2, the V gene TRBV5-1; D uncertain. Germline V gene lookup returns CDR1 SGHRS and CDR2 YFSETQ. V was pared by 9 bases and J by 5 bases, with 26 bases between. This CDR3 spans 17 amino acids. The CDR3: CATSETSAPLGTGELFF. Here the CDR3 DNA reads TGCGCCACCTCGGAAACCAGCGCCCCATTGGGGACCGGGGAGCTGTTTTTT.

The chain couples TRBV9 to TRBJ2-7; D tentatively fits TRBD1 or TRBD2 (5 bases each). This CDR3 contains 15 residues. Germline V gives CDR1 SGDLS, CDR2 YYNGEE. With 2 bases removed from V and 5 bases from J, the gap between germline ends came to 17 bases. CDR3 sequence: CASSVDGTQLDEQYF. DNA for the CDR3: TGTGCCAGCAGCGTGGACGGGACCCAGCTGGACGAGCAGTACTTC.

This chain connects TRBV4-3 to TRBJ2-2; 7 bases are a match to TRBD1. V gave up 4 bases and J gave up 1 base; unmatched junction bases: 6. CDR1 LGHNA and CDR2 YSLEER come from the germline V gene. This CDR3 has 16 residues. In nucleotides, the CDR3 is TGCGCCAGCAGCCCGTACTGGACAGGGAACACCGGGGAGCTGTTTTTT. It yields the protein CASSPYWTGNTGELFF.

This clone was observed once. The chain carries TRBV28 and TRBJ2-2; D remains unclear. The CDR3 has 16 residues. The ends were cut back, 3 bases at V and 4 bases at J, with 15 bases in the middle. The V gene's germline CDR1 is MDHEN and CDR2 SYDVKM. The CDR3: CASSFGFGGVTGELFF. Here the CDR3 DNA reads TGTGCCAGCAGTTTTGGGTTCGGTGGGGTCACCGGGGAGCTGTTTTTT.

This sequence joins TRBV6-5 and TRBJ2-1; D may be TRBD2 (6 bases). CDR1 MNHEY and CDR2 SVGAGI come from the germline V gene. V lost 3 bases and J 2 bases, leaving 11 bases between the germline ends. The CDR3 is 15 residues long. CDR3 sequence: CASSYGGTAYNEQFF. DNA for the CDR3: TGTGCCAGCAGTTATGGGGGGACGGCCTACAATGAGCAGTTCTTC.

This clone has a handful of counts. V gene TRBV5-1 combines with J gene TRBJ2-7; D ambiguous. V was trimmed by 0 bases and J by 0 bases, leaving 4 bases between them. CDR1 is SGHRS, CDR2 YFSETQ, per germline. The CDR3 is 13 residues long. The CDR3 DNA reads TGCGCCAGCAGCTTGGGTGTCTCCTACGAGCAGTACTTC. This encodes CASSLGVSYEQYF.

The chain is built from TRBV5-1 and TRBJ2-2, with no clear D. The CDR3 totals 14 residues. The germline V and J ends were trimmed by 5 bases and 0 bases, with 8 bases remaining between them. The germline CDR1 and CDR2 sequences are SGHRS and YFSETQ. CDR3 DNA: TGCGCCAGCAGAATAGAACCGAACACCGGGGAGCTGTTTTTT. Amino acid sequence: CASRIEPNTGELFF.

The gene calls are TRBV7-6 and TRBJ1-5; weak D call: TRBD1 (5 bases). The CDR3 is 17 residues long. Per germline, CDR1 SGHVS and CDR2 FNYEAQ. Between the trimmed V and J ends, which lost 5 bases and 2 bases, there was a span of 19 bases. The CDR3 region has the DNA TGTGCCAGCAGCCTAGGCGGCGGGGGGGTGGGCAATCAGCCCCAGCATTTT. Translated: CASSLGGGGVGNQPQHF.

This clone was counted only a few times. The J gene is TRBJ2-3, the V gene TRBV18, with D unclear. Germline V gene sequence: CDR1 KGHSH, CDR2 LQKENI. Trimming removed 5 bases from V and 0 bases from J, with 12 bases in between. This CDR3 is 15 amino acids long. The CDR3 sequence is CASSSRTDSTDTQYF. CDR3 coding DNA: TGTGCCAGCTCAAGTCGGACGGACAGCACAGATACGCAGTATTTT.

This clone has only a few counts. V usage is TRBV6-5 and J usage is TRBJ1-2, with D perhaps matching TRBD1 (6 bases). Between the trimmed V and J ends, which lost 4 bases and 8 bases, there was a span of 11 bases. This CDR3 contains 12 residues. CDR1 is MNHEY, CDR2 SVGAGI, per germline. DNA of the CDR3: TGTGCCAGCAGTTCCAGGGGCCGGGGCTACACCTTC. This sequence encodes CASSSRGRGYTF.

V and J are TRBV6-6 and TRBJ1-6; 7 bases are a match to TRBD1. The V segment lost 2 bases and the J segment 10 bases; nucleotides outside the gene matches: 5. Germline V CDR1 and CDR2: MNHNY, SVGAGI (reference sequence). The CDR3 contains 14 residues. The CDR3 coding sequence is TGTGCCAGCAGTTACACAGGGGTGACATCACCCCTCCACTTT. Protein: CASSYTGVTSPLHF.

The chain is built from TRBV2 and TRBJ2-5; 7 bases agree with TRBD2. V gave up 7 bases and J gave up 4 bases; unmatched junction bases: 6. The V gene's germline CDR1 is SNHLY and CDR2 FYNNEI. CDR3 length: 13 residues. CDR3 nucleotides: TGTGCCAGCACCGGGCGGGAGAGAGAGACCCAGTACTTC. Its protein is CASTGRERETQYF. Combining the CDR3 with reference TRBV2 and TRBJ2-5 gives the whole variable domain EPEVTQTPSHQVTQMGQEVILRCVPISNHLYFYWYRQILGQKVEFLVSFYNNEISEKSEIFDDQFSVERPDGSNFTLKIRSTKLEDSAMYFCASTGRERETQYFGPGTRLLVL.

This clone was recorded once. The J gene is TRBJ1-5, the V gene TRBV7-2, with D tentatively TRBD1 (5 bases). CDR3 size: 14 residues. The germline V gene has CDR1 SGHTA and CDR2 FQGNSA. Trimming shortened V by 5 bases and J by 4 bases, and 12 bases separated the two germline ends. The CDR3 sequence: CASSRDGGNQPQHF. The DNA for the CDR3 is TGTGCCAGCAGCCGAGACGGGGGTAATCAGCCCCAGCATTTT.

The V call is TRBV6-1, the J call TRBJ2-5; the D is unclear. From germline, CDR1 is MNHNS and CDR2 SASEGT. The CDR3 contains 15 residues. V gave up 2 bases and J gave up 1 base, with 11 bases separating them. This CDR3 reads CASSERSEIQETQYF. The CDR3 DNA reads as TGTGCCAGCAGTGAAAGGTCAGAGATCCAAGAGACCCAGTACTTC.

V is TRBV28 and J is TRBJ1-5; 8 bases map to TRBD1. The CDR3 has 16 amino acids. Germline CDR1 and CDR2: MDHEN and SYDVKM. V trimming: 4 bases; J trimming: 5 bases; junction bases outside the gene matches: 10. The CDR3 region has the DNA TGTGCCAGCAGTTCCATCCCGGGACAGGAACATCAGCCCCAGCATTTT. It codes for CASSSIPGQEHQPQHF. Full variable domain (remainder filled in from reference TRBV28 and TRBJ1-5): DVKVTQSSRYLVKRTGEKVFLECVQDMDHENMFWYRQDPGLGLRLIYFSYDVKMKEKGDIPEGYSVSREKKERFSLILESASTNQTSMYLCASSSIPGQEHQPQHFGDGTRLSIL.